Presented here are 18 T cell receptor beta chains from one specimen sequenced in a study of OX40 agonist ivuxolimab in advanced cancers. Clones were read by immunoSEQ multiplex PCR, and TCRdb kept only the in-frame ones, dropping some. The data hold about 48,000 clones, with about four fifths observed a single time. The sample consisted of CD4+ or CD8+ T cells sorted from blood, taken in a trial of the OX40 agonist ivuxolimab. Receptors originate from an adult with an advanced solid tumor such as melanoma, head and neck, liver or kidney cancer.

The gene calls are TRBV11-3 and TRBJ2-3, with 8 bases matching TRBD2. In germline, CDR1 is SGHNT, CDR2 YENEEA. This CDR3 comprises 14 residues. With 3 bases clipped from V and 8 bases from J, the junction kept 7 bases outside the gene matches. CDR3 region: CASSFGVREGTQYF. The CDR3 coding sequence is TGTGCCAGCAGCTTCGGCGTTCGGGAGGGTACGCAGTATTTT.

The CDR3 reads CASSSPYLVSGYLPLHF. The CDR3 bases are TGCGCCAGCAGCTCTCCTTACCTAGTGTCCGGGTACCTCCCCCTCCACTTT. The gene calls are TRBV4-1 and TRBJ1-6; no firm D call. This CDR3 is built from 17 residues. Germline-derived CDR1 and CDR2 are MGHRA and YSYEKL. V was pared by 5 bases and J by 13 bases, with 27 bases between.

CDR3 DNA: TGTGCCAGCAGAAGCTCCTACGAGCAGTACTTC. Its translation: CASRSSYEQYF. This chain uses TRBV6-1 with TRBJ2-7, with unresolved D. The CDR3 has 11 residues. V was shortened by 6 bases and J by 0 bases, with 3 bases between the two germline ends. Germline V CDR1 and CDR2: MNHNS, SASEGT.

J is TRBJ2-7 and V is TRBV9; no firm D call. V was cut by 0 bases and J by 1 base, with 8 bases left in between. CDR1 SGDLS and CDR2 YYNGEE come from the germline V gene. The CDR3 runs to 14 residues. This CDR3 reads CASSVGHSSYEQYF. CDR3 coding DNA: TGTGCCAGCAGCGTAGGGCACAGTTCCTACGAGCAGTACTTC.

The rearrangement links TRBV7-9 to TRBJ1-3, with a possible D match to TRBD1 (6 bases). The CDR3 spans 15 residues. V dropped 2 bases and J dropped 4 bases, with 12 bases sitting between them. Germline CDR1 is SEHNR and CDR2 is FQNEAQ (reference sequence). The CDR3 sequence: CASSLQGMEGNTIYF. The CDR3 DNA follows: TGTGCCAGCAGCTTACAGGGGATGGAGGGAAACACCATATATTTT.

In DNA, the CDR3 is TGTGCCAGTAGGAGTGGAGGAGAGACCCAGTACTTC. Amino acid sequence: CASRSGGETQYF. V gene TRBV19 combines with J gene TRBJ2-5; possibly TRBD2 for D (5 bases). The V end lost 6 bases, the J end lost 4 bases, and 9 bases lay between the germline ends. This CDR3 is built from 12 residues. Per the germline V gene, CDR1 is LNHDA and CDR2 is SQIVND (reference sequence).

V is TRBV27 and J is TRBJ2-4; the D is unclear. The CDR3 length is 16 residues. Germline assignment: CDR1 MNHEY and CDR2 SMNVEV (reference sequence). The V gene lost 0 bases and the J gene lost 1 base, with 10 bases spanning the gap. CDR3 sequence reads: CASSLSTAAAKNIQYF. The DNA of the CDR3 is TGTGCCAGCAGTTTATCGACGGCTGCGGCCAAAAACATTCAGTACTTC.

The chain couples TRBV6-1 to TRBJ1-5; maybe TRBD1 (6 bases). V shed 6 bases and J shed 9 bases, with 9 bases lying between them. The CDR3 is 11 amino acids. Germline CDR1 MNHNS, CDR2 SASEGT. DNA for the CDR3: TGTGCCAGCAGCGAGGGGGGGCCCCAGCATTTT. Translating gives CASSEGGPQHF.

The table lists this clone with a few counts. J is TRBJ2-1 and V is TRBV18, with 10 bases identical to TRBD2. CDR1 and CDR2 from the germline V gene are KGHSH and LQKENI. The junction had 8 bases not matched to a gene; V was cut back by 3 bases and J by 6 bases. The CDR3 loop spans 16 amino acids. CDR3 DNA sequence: TGTGCCAGCTCACCTACCGGGACTAGCGCTACCAATGAGCAGTTCTTC. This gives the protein CASSPTGTSATNEQFF.

The CDR3 loop is CSVSGFGGRDTQYF. CDR3 DNA sequence: TGCAGCGTGTCGGGTTTTGGGGGAAGGGATACGCAGTATTTT. The J gene is TRBJ2-3, the V gene TRBV29-1; D tentatively reads TRBD1 or TRBD2 (5 bases each). Trimming took 6 bases from V and 6 from J, leaving 19 bases between them. This CDR3 spans 14 amino acids. Germline CDR1 and CDR2: SQVTM and ANQGSEA.

The CDR3 loop is CASSARQESSYEQYF. As DNA, the CDR3 is TGTGCCAGCAGTGCACGACAGGAGAGCTCCTACGAGCAGTACTTC. The rearrangement joins TRBV7-8 to TRBJ2-7; possible D gene TRBD1, 6 bases. The CDR3 has 15 residues. From germline, CDR1 is SGHVS and CDR2 FQNEAQ. Deletions cut 6 bases from V and 0 bases from J, with 15 bases between.

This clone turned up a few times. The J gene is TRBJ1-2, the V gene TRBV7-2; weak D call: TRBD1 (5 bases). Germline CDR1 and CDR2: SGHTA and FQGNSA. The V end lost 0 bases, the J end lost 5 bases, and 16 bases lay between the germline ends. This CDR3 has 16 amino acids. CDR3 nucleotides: TGTGCCAGCAGCTTAGCCCCGCTGACAGATACATATGGCTACACCTTC. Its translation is CASSLAPLTDTYGYTF.

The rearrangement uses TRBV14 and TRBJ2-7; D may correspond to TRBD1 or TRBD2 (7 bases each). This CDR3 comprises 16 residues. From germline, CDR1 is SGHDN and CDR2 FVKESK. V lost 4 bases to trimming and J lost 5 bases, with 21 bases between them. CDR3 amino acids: CASSRPRGGGGHEQYF. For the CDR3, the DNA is TGTGCCAGCAGCCGACCCAGGGGGGGAGGAGGCCACGAGCAGTACTTC.

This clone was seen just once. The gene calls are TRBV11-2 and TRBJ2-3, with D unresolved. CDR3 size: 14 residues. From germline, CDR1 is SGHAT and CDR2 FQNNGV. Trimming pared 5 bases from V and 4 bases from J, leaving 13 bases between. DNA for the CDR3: TGTGCCAGCAGCCTTGATTATACAGCAGATACGCAGTATTTT. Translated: CASSLDYTADTQYF.

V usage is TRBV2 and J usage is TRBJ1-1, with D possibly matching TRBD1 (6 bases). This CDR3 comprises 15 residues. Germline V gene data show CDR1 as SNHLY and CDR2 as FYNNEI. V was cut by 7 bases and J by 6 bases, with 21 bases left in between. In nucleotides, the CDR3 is TGTGCCAGCAAAGGAGGGCGGGGGGCAGGTGCTGAAGCTTTCTTT. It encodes CASKGGRGAGAEAFF.

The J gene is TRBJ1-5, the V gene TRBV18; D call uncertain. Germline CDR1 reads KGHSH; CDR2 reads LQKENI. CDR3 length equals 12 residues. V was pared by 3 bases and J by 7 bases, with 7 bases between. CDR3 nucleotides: TGTGCCAGCTCACCGAATGAGCAGCCCCAGCATTTT. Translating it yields CASSPNEQPQHF.

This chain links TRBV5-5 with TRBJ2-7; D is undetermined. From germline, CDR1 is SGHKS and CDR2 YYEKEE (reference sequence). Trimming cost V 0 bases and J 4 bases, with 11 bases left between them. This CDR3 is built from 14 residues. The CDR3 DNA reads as TGTGCCAGCAGCTTGGATAGTTCCGGGTACGAGCAGTACTTC. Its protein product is CASSLDSSGYEQYF.

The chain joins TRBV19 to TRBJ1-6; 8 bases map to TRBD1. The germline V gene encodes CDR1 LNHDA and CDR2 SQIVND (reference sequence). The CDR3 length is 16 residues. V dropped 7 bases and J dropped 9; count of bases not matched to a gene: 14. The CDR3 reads CASTPGTDRESSPLHF. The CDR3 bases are TGTGCCAGTACCCCCGGTACGGACAGGGAAAGTTCACCCCTCCACTTT.